The present entry profiles one T cell receptor beta chain with its context. Using immunoSEQ multiplex PCR, the repertoire was profiled, and TCRdb retains in-frame clones only, with some absent. Among 2 million to 3 million clones, roughly 93% were seen once, and the ten largest hold around 0.37%. V shed 0 bases, J shed 9 bases, and the junction held 11 bases outside the gene matches. The germline V gene encodes CDR1 SGHNT and CDR2 YYREEE (reference sequence). The CDR3 extends over 17 amino acids. This specimen comes from a study of shared clonotypes between healthy human individuals. What was sequenced was naive CD4+ T cells from PBMCs. Subset indicated: CD45RA+ positively selected. The rearrangement joins TRBV5-4 to TRBJ2-1; 11 bases align to TRBD2. The sequence was collected from a young man in good health. Some clones in this sample may be carry-over from other donors' samples. The CDR3 is CASSLGTGTSGDFEQFF. CDR3 nucleotides: TGTGCCAGCAGCTTGGGGACCGGGACTAGCGGAGATTTTGAGCAGTTCTTC.